The text below deals with one TCR beta chain. Germline loops: CDR1 ENHRY, CDR2 SYGVKD. V was clipped by 6 bases and J by 2 bases, with 10 bases between them. This CDR3 has 14 amino acids. Measured with immunoSEQ multiplex PCR; TCRdb has only the in-frame clones, and not every one. The data hold around 250,000 clones, with over 75% observed a single time. This sample is part of a study of blood T cell repertoires in COVID-19. Enrollees, about 18 to 95 years old, lived in approximately 25 US areas. The sequence was collected from a woman between 45 and 60 years old who had recovered from COVID-19. The sample was PBMCs or T cells enriched from blood (not recorded which). The chain joins TRBV10-3 to TRBJ2-2; D is perhaps TRBD1 (6 bases). CDR3 protein: CAIRWTVNTGELFF. DNA of the CDR3: TGTGCCATCAGATGGACAGTAAACACCGGGGAGCTGTTTTTT.